The T cell receptor beta chain under discussion was sequenced for a study of shared clonotypes between healthy human individuals. Across the study: Donor composition was a couple of women and three men, aged 18 to 49. Regarding the study as a whole: Among non-shared clonotypes, generation probabilities were lower than among those shared by all four donors.

Donors, without exception, were Caucasian adults residing in Nashville, Tennessee. For this clone: Its matching antigen is unknown.

Sequencing was performed with immunoSEQ multiplex PCR; in TCRdb, only in-frame clones are kept and a portion is missing. The sample lists 2 million to 2.5 million clones; more than 80% were seen once. The sequence was collected from a man in his late teens or twenties in good health. Some clones in this sample may be carry-over from other donors' samples. Sequencing used naive CD4+ T cells from PBMCs. Sample subset: CD45RA+ positively selected.

The CDR3 here is CASSRRRAGELFF. The CDR3 DNA is TGTGCCAGCAGCAGGAGGAGGGCCGGGGAGCTGTTTTTT. The chain combines TRBV28 with TRBJ2-2, with D possibly being TRBD2 (6 bases). Germline V gene sequence: CDR1 MDHEN, CDR2 SYDVKM. V dropped 6 bases and J dropped 6 bases, with 11 bases sitting between them. This CDR3 contains 13 residues.